Shown below are 3 T cell receptor beta chains from a single sample sequenced in a study of human T cells and chemical hapten exposure. TCRdb recomputed calls from the RACE reads with MiXCR, one row per CDR3 protein. This sample carries some 83,000 distinct CDR3 sequences, around a tenth of them seen once, and the ten largest clones take roughly 4%. Time point described: patch test 1, 2 weeks after DPC sensitization. Documented treatment: therapeutic diphenylcyclopropenone sensitization with weekly scalp DPC. The source was whole blood, collected in connection with sensitization to the hapten diphenylcyclopropenone (DPC). All receptors come from a woman aged 50 to 60 with alopecia areata. Some clones in this sample may be carry-over from other donors' samples.

J is TRBJ2-4 and V is TRBV6-1; weak D call: TRBD2 (5 bases). The CDR3 totals 15 residues. V dropped 4 bases and J dropped 0 bases, with 10 bases sitting between them. Germline-derived CDR1 and CDR2 are MNHNS and SASEGT. CDR3 residues: CASSAGGVAKNIQYF. For the CDR3, the DNA is TGTGCCAGCAGTGCAGGAGGAGTAGCCAAAAACATTCAGTACTTC.

The chain carries TRBV6-2 or TRBV6-3 and TRBJ2-1; a weak D match, TRBD1 (5 bases). V shed 2 bases and J shed 0 bases, with 8 bases lying between them. The V gene's germline CDR1 is MNHEY and CDR2 SVGEGT. CDR3 length: 15 residues. Here the CDR3 DNA reads TGTGCCAGCAGTTACGCTAGGGGCTCCTACAATGAGCAGTTCTTC. Protein sequence: CASSYARGSYNEQFF.

This clonotype was counted only a few times. V usage is TRBV20-1 and J usage is TRBJ1-2; D is possibly TRBD1 (5 bases). The CDR3 sequence is 13 residues long. CDR1 is DFQATT, CDR2 SNEGSKA, per germline (reference sequence). The ends were cut back, 3 bases at V and 3 bases at J, with 11 bases in the middle. CDR3 DNA sequence: TGCAGTGCTAGTAAGGGACGGCACTATGGCTACACCTTC. It encodes CSASKGRHYGYTF.